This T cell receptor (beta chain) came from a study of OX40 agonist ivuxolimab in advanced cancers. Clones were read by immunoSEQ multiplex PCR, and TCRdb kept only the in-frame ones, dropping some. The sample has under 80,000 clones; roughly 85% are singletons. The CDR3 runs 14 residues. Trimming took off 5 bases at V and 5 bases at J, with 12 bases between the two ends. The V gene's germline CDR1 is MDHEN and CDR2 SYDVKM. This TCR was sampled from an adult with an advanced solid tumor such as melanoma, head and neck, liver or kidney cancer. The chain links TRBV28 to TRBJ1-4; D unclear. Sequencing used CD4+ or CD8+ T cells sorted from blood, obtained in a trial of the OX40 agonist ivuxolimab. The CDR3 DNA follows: TGTGCCAGCAGTCCCCCGGTTTCAAATGAAAAACTGTTTTTT. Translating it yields CASSPPVSNEKLFF.